A selection of T cell receptor beta chains follows, all from one sample in a study of blood T cells in healthy people across ages. Via MiXCR, TCRdb re-called the 5' RACE reads, giving one row per CDR3 protein. The sample records just under 900,000 distinct CDR3 sequences, 25% to 35% being singletons. The sample was blood. These receptors all stem from a woman aged 80 or over in good health. CDR3s leave out the opening cysteine and the closing phenylalanine or tryptophan. The D gene is left open where the match is weak.

cdr3_aa v_call d_call
ASSVVPGSSYNEQF TRBV5-1 -
ASSQGRGTAGETQY TRBV3-1 -
ASSSPGASSYEQY TRBV7-2 -
ASSLVEGVEQY TRBV11-2 -
ATSDYTRDRGLYEQY TRBV24-1 TRBD1
ASSQDWGGLSYNEQF TRBV3-1 TRBD2
ASSFLTVKFRVQETQY TRBV7-9 -
ASSLSQDRVYGYT TRBV7-2 -
SASPLAGAHNEQF TRBV20-1 TRBD2
ASSYDTTLRPYGYT TRBV6-5 -
ASNDRGQNEQF TRBV12-3/TRBV12-4 TRBD1